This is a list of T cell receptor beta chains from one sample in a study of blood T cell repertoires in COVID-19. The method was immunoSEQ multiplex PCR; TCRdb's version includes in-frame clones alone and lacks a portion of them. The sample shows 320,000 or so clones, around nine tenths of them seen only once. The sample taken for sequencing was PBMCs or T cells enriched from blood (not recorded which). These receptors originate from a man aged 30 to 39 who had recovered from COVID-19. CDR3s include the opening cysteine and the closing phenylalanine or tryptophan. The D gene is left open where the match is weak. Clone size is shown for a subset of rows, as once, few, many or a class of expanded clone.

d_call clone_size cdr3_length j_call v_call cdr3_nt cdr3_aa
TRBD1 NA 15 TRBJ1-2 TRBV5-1 TGCGCCAGCAGCGTCACACAGGGGGCAGGGTATGGCTACACCTTC CASSVTQGAGYGYTF
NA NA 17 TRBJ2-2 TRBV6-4 TGTGCCAGCAGGGGCCGGGACACGTCCTTATGTGCCGGGGAGCTGTTTTTT CASRGRDTSLCAGELFF
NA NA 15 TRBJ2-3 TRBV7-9 TGTGCCAGCAGCTTAGGGCTCAGGGTCACAGATACGCAGTATTTT CASSLGLRVTDTQYF
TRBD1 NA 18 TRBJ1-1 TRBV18 TGTGCCAGCTCACCCCCGAGGGGGGCAGGGGGAACGGGCACTGAAGCTTTCTTT CASSPPRGAGGTGTEAFF
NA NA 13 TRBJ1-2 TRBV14 TGTGCCAGCAGCCTTTCAGACGCGGGGGGCTACACCTTC CASSLSDAGGYTF
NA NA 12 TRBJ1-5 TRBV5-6 TGTGCCAGCAGCTTGGGAGATCAGCCCCAGCATTTT CASSLGDQPQHF
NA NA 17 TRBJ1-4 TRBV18 TGTGCCAGCTCACCTAACAGGACCCCGGCAACTAATGAAAAACTGTTTTTT CASSPNRTPATNEKLFF
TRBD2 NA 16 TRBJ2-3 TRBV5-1 TGCGCCAGCAGCTTATATAGCGGGGGGGCGACAGATACGCAGTATTTT CASSLYSGGATDTQYF
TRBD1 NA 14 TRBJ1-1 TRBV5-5 TGTGCCAGCAGCTTACAGGGGATGAACACTGAAGCTTTCTTT CASSLQGMNTEAFF
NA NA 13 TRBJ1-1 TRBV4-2 TGTGCCAGCAGCCAAGACCCCAGCACTGAAGCTTTCTTT CASSQDPSTEAFF
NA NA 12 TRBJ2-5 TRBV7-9 TGTGCCAGCAGCTACTCACAAGAGACCCAGTACTTC CASSYSQETQYF
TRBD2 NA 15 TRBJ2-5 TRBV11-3 TGTGCCAGCAGCTTCAGCGGGGGCCAACAAGAGACCCAGTACTTC CASSFSGGQQETQYF
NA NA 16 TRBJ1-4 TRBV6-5 TGTGCCAGCAGTTTCGCGGGGGTAGGAACTAATGAAAAACTGTTTTTT CASSFAGVGTNEKLFF
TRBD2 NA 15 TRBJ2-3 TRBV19 TGTGCCAGTAGTATATCTAGCGGTGGCACAGATACGCAGTATTTT CASSISSGGTDTQYF
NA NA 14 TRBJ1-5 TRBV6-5 TGTGCCAGCAGCCGGGGGACGAACAATCAGCCCCAGCATTTT CASSRGTNNQPQHF
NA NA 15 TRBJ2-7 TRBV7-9 TGTGCCAGCAGCTTAGCGGGGGGAGATCCCTACGAGCAGTACTTC CASSLAGGDPYEQYF
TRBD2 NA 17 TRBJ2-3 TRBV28 TGTGCCAGCAGTTTTATTGATGTGACTAGCGGATCAGATACGCAGTATTTT CASSFIDVTSGSDTQYF
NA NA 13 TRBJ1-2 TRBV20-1 TGCAGTGCTAGTGACAGGCAAAACTATGGCTACACCTTC CSASDRQNYGYTF
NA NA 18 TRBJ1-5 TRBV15 TGTGCCACCAGCAGAGATCGGAAGGGGACAATCGACAATCAGCCCCAGCATTTT CATSRDRKGTIDNQPQHF
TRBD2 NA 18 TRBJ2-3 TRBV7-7 TGTGCCAGCAGCTCCTGGCCCCTAGCGGGGGGGAACACAGATACGCAGTATTTT CASSSWPLAGGNTDTQYF
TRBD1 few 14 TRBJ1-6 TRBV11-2 TGTGCCAGCAGCTCACCCGGGACAGGGATTCCCCTCCACTTT CASSSPGTGIPLHF
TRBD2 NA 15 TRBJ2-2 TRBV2 TGTGCCAGCAGGGCCGAGGCTAGCGGCACCGGGGAGCTGTTTTTT CASRAEASGTGELFF
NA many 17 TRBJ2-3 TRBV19 TGTGCCAGTAGTCCCCCTTGGGGCAGATCTAGCACAGATACGCAGTATTTT CASSPPWGRSSTDTQYF
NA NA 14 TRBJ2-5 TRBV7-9 TGTGCCAGCAGCATCGGACAGAACCAAGAGACCCAGTACTTC CASSIGQNQETQYF
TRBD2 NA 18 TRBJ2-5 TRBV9 TGTGCCAGCAGCTCCCGTGGACTAGCGGGGGAGATCCAAGAGACCCAGTACTTC CASSSRGLAGEIQETQYF
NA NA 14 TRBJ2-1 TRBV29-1 TGCAGCGTTGAAGGGCCAGTTAGGGGCAATGAGCAGTTCTTC CSVEGPVRGNEQFF
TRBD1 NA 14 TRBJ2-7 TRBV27 TGTGCCAGCAGGACGGGACAGGGGAACTACGAGCAGTACTTC CASRTGQGNYEQYF
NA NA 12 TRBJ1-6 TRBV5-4 TGTGCCAGCAGCTTACAGAATTCACCCCTCCACTTT CASSLQNSPLHF
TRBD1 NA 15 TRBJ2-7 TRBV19 TGTGCCAGTACTCCTTCGACAGGGGGCTCGTACGAGCAGTACTTC CASTPSTGGSYEQYF
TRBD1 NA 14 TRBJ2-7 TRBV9 TGTGCCAGCAGCGTAGTGGCAGGGGGTAACGAGCAGTACTTC CASSVVAGGNEQYF
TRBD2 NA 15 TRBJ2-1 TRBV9 TGTGCCAGCAGCCTTAGCGGGGGGGCAGTCGATGAGCAGTTCTTC CASSLSGGAVDEQFF
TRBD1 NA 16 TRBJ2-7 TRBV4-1 TGCGCCAGCAGCCGGGACCGGGACAGGGGTGGATACGAGCAGTACTTC CASSRDRDRGGYEQYF
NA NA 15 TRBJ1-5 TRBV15 TGTGCCACCAGCAGACCGATCGGGGACAATCAGCCCCAGCATTTT CATSRPIGDNQPQHF
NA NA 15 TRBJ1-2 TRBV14 TGTGCCAGCAGCCGACCGGGATCCGCTATGAATGGCTACACCTTC CASSRPGSAMNGYTF
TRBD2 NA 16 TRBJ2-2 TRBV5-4 TGTGCCAGCAGCTCCGGGACTAGCGGTGACACCGGGGAGCTGTTTTTT CASSSGTSGDTGELFF
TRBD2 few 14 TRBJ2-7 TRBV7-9 TGTGCCAGCAGCACTAGCGGGCCATCCTACGAGCAGTACTTC CASSTSGPSYEQYF
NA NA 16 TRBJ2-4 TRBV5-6 TGTGCCAGCAGCTTGCTATCCGGGGGTGGCAAAAACATTCAGTACTTC CASSLLSGGGKNIQYF
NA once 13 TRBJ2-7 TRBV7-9 TGTGCCAGCAGCTTACAGGGTAGATACGAGCAGTACTTC CASSLQGRYEQYF
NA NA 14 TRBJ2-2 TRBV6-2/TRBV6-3 TGTGCCAGCAGCTGGACAGAGTACACCGGGGAGCTGTTTTTT CASSWTEYTGELFF
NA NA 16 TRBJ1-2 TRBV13 TGTGCCAGCAGCTTAGTGGTGGTAGAGACTAACTATGGCTACACCTTC CASSLVVVETNYGYTF
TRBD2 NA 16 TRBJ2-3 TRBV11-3 TGTGCCAGCAGCTTAGGGACTAGCACGGAGACAGATACGCAGTATTTT CASSLGTSTETDTQYF
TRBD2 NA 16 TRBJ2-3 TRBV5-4 TGTGCCAGCAGCCATCCGACTAGCGGGGGGGCGGATACGCAGTATTTT CASSHPTSGGADTQYF
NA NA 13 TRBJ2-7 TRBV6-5 TGTGCCAGCAGTCCCGGGACACCCTACGAGCAGTACTTC CASSPGTPYEQYF
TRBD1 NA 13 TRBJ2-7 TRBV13 TGTGCCAGCAGCCCCCCGACAGGGAACGAGCAGTACTTC CASSPPTGNEQYF
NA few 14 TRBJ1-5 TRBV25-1 TGTGCCAGCAGTGAATCAGGGGCGGTTCAGCCCCAGCATTTT CASSESGAVQPQHF
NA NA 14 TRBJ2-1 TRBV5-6 TGTGCCAGCAGCGCTTGGGTAGATATGGGCGAGCAGTTCTTC CASSAWVDMGEQFF
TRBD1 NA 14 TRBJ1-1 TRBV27 TGTGCCAGCAGTTTTACAGGGGCCTCCACTGAAGCTTTCTTT CASSFTGASTEAFF
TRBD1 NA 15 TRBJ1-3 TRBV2 TGTGCCAGCAGCGCCGGACAGGGGGCTGGAAACACCATATATTTT CASSAGQGAGNTIYF